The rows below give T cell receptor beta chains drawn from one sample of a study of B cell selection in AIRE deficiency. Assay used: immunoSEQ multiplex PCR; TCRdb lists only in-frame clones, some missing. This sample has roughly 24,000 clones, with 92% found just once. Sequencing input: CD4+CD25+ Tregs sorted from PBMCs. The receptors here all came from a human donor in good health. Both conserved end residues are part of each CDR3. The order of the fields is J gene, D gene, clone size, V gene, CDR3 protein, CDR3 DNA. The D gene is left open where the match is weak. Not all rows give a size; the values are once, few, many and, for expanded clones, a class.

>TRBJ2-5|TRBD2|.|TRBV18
CASSPGTSETQYF
TGTGCCAGCTCACCAGGGACTAGTGAGACCCAGTACTTC
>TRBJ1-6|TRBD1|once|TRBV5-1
CASSLRQGANSPLHF
TGCGCCAGCAGCTTGCGGCAGGGGGCGAATTCACCCCTCCACTTT
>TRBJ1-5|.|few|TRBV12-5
CASGLGQTSNQPQHF
TGTGCTAGTGGTTTGGGGCAGACTAGCAATCAGCCCCAGCATTTT
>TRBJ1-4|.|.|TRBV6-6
CASRTGANEKLFF
TGTGCCAGCAGGACCGGGGCAAATGAAAAACTGTTTTTT
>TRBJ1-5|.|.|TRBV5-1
CASSLGGANQPQHF
TGCGCCAGCAGCTTGGGTGGGGCCAATCAGCCCCAGCATTTT
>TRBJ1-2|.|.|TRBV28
CASSLRGRGYTF
TGTGCCAGCAGTTTACGGGGGAGAGGCTACACCTTC
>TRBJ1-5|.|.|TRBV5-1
CASSLLGGNQPQHF
TGCGCCAGCAGCTTATTAGGGGGAAATCAGCCCCAGCATTTT
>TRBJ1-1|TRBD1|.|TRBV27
CASSPGQGRTEAFF
TGTGCCAGCAGCCCGGGACAGGGAAGAACTGAAGCTTTCTTT
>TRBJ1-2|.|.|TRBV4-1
CASSQDIRGWDGYTF
TGCGCCAGCAGCCAAGATATTCGGGGTTGGGATGGCTACACCTTC
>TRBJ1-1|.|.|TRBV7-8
CASSSPRASVTEAFF
TGTGCCAGCAGCTCCCCCCGGGCGTCCGTGACTGAAGCTTTCTTT
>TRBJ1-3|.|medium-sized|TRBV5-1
CASSFGVAGNTIYF
TGCGCCAGCAGCTTCGGAGTTGCTGGAAACACCATATATTTT
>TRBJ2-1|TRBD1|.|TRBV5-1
CASSLGTGGVEQFF
TGCGCCAGCAGCTTGGGGACAGGGGGCGTTGAGCAGTTCTTC
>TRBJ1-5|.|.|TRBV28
CASSFPNQPQHF
TGTGCCAGCAGTTTTCCCAATCAGCCCCAGCATTTT
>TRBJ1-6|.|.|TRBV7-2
CASSPGNSPLHF
TGTGCCAGCAGCCCTGGGAATTCACCCCTCCACTTT
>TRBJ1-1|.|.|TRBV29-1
CSGGRDWNTEAFF
TGCAGCGGCGGCAGGGATTGGAACACTGAAGCTTTCTTT
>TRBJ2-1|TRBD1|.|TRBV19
CASSMSAGQGKIEQFF
TGTGCCAGTAGTATGAGCGCGGGACAGGGCAAGATTGAGCAGTTCTTC
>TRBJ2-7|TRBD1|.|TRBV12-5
CASGLAPRGQAYEQYF
TGTGCTAGTGGTTTGGCTCCAAGAGGACAGGCCTACGAGCAGTACTTC
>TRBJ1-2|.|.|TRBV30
CAWSVRDGGYTF
TGTGCCTGGAGTGTCCGGGACGGTGGCTACACCTTC
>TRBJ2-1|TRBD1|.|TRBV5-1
CASSSGQVKINEQFF
TGCGCCAGCAGCTCCGGACAGGTCAAGATCAATGAGCAGTTCTTC
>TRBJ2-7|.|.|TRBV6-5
CASRPLGGGVEQYF
TGTGCCAGCAGACCTCTCGGGGGAGGCGTCGAGCAGTACTTC
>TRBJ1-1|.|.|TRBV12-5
CASGLVSAARAFF
TGTGCTAGTGGTTTGGTTTCGGCGGCACGAGCTTTCTTT
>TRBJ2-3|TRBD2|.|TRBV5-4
CASSPRLAGGGDTQYF
TGTGCCAGCAGCCCACGACTAGCGGGGGGCGGGGATACGCAGTATTTT
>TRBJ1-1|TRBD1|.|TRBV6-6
CASRDPGGNTEAFF
TGTGCCAGTAGGGATCCAGGGGGCAACACTGAAGCTTTCTTT
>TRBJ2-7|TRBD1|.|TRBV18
CASSPWTGSSYEQYF
TGTGCCAGCTCACCTTGGACAGGGTCCTCCTACGAGCAGTACTTC
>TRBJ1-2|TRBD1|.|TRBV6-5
CASTDRANYGYTF
TGTGCCAGCACCGACAGGGCTAACTATGGCTACACCTTC
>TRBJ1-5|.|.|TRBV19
CASSIGGRAQPQHF
TGTGCCAGTAGTATAGGGGGCAGGGCCCAGCCCCAGCATTTT
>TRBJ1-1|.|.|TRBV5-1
CASSLVSGEAFF
TGCGCCAGCAGCTTGGTTAGCGGTGAAGCTTTCTTT
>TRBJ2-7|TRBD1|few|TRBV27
CASAHRTGGRKQYF
TGTGCCAGCGCCCACAGGACAGGGGGCCGAAAGCAGTACTTC
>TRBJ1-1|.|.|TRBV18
CASSPNEGSVTEAFF
TGTGCCAGCTCACCAAATGAGGGATCGGTCACTGAAGCTTTCTTT
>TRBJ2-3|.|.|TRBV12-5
CASGLGFVQVGQDTQYF
TGTGCTAGTGGTTTGGGATTCGTACAGGTCGGCCAGGATACGCAGTATTTT
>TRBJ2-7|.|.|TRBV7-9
CASSLWPQGHEQYF
TGTGCCAGCAGCTTATGGCCACAGGGTCACGAGCAGTACTTC
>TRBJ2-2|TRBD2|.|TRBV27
CASRLTSGAPRSGELFF
TGTGCCAGCAGACTGACTAGCGGGGCCCCGAGGTCCGGGGAGCTGTTTTTT
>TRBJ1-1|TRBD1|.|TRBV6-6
CASRAGQGVGTEAFF
TGTGCCAGCAGGGCGGGACAGGGGGTAGGGACTGAAGCTTTCTTT
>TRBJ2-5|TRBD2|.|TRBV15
CATSSPGLAGEETQYF
TGTGCCACCAGCTCCCCGGGACTAGCGGGGGAAGAGACCCAGTACTTC
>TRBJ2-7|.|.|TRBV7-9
CASSFMGVYEQYF
TGTGCCAGCAGCTTTATGGGGGTCTACGAGCAGTACTTC
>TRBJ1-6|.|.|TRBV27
CASSPAWGLQNSPLHF
TGTGCCAGCAGCCCAGCTTGGGGGCTGCAGAATTCACCCCTCCACTTT
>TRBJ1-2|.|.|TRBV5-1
CASSPGWAQDYTF
TGCGCCAGCAGCCCGGGATGGGCCCAGGACTACACCTTC
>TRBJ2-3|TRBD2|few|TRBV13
CASSRGLAGGNTDTQYF
TGTGCCAGCAGCAGAGGACTAGCGGGGGGGAACACAGATACGCAGTATTTT
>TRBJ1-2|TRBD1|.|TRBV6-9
CASSYEQGDNYGYTF
TGTGCCAGCAGTTATGAGCAGGGGGATAACTATGGCTACACCTTC
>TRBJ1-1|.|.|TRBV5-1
CASSLGDGNTEAFF
TGCGCCAGCAGCTTGGGGGACGGAAACACTGAAGCTTTCTTT
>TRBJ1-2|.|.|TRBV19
CATRDGLNYGYTF
TGTGCCACCCGGGACGGACTAAACTATGGCTACACCTTC
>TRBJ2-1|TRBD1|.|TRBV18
CASSPNTGDEQFF
TGTGCCAGCTCACCAAATACAGGGGATGAGCAGTTCTTC
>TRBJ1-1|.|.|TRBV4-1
CASSQEVGKGMNTEAFF
TGCGCCAGCAGCCAAGAAGTTGGTAAGGGAATGAACACTGAAGCTTTCTTT
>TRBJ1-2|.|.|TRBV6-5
CASSYRDINYGYTF
TGTGCCAGCAGTTACCGAGACATTAACTATGGCTACACCTTC
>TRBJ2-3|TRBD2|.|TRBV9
CASSVVDGGSSTQYF
TGTGCCAGCAGCGTAGTAGACGGGGGGTCCTCTACGCAGTATTTT
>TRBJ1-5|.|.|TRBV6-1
CASSEAYGKGRQPQHF
TGTGCCAGCAGTGAAGCTTACGGGAAGGGGCGGCAGCCCCAGCATTTT
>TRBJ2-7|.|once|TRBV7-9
CASSLRWGSYEQYF
TGTGCCAGCAGCCTCCGCTGGGGCTCCTACGAGCAGTACTTC
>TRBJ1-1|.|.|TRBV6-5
CASSFSGVVTEAFF
TGTGCCAGCAGTTTCTCGGGGGTAGTTACTGAAGCTTTCTTT
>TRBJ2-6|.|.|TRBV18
CASSPSSPGFSGANVLTF
TGTGCCAGCTCACCATCGTCGCCAGGGTTCTCTGGGGCCAACGTCCTGACTTTC
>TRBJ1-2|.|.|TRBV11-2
CASSFGANPNYGYTF
TGTGCCAGCAGCTTTGGTGCAAACCCCAACTATGGCTACACCTTC
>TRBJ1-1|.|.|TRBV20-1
CSAAASGKAFF
TGCAGTGCCGCGGCCTCGGGGAAAGCTTTCTTT
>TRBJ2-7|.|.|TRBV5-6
CASSLGRVQEQYF
TGTGCCAGCAGCTTGGGAAGGGTCCAAGAGCAGTACTTC
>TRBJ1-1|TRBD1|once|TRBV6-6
CASSPRGGGTEAFF
TGTGCCAGCAGTCCCAGGGGGGGTGGCACTGAAGCTTTCTTT
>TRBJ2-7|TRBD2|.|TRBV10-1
CASHPTSGGMNEQYF
TGCGCCAGCCACCCGACTAGCGGGGGGATGAACGAGCAGTACTTC
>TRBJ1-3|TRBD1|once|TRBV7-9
CASSSPPGQGNAGNTIYF
TGTGCCAGCAGCTCGCCTCCGGGACAGGGGAATGCTGGAAACACCATATATTTT
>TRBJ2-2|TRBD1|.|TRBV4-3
CASSKGQGSGTGELFF
TGCGCCAGCAGCAAAGGACAGGGATCGGGCACCGGGGAGCTGTTTTTT
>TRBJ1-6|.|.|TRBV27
CASSLSATPSSPLHF
TGTGCCAGCAGTTTATCTGCAACCCCCAGTTCACCCCTCCACTTT